Following are 16 T cell receptor beta chains from one sample sequenced in a study of human T cells and chemical hapten exposure. The time point: patch test 3, about 24 weeks after DPC sensitization. Regarding treatment: therapeutic diphenylcyclopropenone sensitization with weekly scalp DPC. TCRdb analysed the RACE reads with MiXCR anew, one entry per CDR3 protein. The table has over 100,000 distinct CDR3 sequences, 11% seen once. The specimen comprised whole blood, sampled in connection with sensitization to the hapten diphenylcyclopropenone (DPC). All receptors come from a woman in her forties or fifties with alopecia areata. Some clones in this sample may be carry-over from other donors' samples.

The genes are TRBV5-1 and TRBJ2-3; 12 bases align to TRBD2. This CDR3 comprises 16 residues. Per the germline V gene, CDR1 is SGHRS and CDR2 is YFSETQ. J gave up 2 bases and V 3 bases, and 4 bases lay outside the gene matches. The CDR3 bases are TGCGCCAGCAGCTCGGGGACTAGCGGGCCCACAGATACGCAGTATTTT. Its translation is CASSSGTSGPTDTQYF.

This clonotype has a count of ten or more. V and J are TRBV12-3 or TRBV12-4 and TRBJ2-3; D is unresolved. V was shortened by 2 bases and J by 4 bases, with 7 bases between the two germline ends. The CDR3 is 13 amino acids. Here the CDR3 reads CASSLYESDTQYF. In DNA form, the CDR3 reads TGTGCCAGCAGTTTATACGAGTCAGATACGCAGTATTTT.

This clonotype was seen many times. The V and J genes are TRBV3-1 and TRBJ2-7, with D possibly matching TRBD2 (6 bases). Looked up from germline, CDR1 is LGHDT and CDR2 is YNNKEL (reference sequence). The CDR3 is 10 residues long. CDR3 coding DNA: TGTGCTAGCGGCTCCTACGAGCAGTACTTC. Protein product: CASGSYEQYF.

This clonotype was seen only a few times. The V gene is TRBV11-2, the J gene TRBJ1-6; D not certain. Trimming pared 1 base from V and 7 bases from J, leaving 5 bases between. This CDR3 contains 13 residues. Germline CDR1 reads SGHAT; CDR2 reads FQNNGV. CDR3: CASSLVENSPLHF. In DNA form, the CDR3 reads TGTGCCAGCAGCTTAGTCGAGAATTCACCCCTCCACTTT.

The chain's CDR3 is CSVGTGSGQETQYF. DNA for the CDR3: TGCAGCGTTGGAACAGGATCTGGCCAAGAGACCCAGTACTTC. The V and J genes are TRBV29-1 and TRBJ2-5; D perhaps matches TRBD1 (5 bases). The germline CDR1 and CDR2 sequences are SQVTM and ANQGSEA. Between the trimmed V and J ends, which lost 4 bases and 1 base, there was a span of 13 bases. The CDR3 spans 14 residues.

This clonotype was seen only a few times. The chain is built from TRBV6-6 and TRBJ1-2; 9 nucleotides agree with TRBD1. J gave up 0 bases and V 6 bases, and 8 bases lay outside the gene matches. This CDR3 comprises 16 residues. Germline V gives CDR1 MNHNY, CDR2 SVGAGI (reference sequence). The CDR3 reads CASREGQGTANYGYTF. For the CDR3, the DNA is TGTGCCAGCAGAGAGGGACAGGGTACCGCTAACTATGGCTACACCTTC.

In its sample, this clonotype was seen a few times. This sequence joins TRBV20-1 and TRBJ2-1; 13 bases fit TRBD2. The ends lost 3 bases at V and 0 bases at J; junction bases unmatched: 14. CDR1 DFQATT and CDR2 SNEGSKA come from the germline V gene (reference sequence). The CDR3 covers 20 residues. CDR3 nucleotide sequence: TGCAGTGCTAGGAAGGGAACAGGACTAGCGGGAGCAAGCTCCTACAATGAGCAGTTCTTC. Protein product: CSARKGTGLAGASSYNEQFF.

This chain links TRBV29-1 with TRBJ2-3, with a weak D call TRBD1 (5 bases). V was cut by 3 bases and J by 6 bases, with 10 bases left in between. Germline-derived CDR1 and CDR2 are SQVTM and ANQGSEA. This CDR3 region has 12 residues. For the CDR3, the DNA is TGCAGCGTTGATGTAGGGGTGGATACGCAGTATTTT. Translation gives CSVDVGVDTQYF.

This clonotype was detected ten times or more. This chain uses TRBV29-1 with TRBJ2-5; D possibly uses TRBD1 or TRBD2 (5 bases each). Germline-derived CDR1 and CDR2 are SQVTM and ANQGSEA. CDR3 length equals 16 residues. The germline V and J ends were trimmed by 5 bases and 1 base, with 20 bases remaining between them. The CDR3 nucleotides read TGCAGCGTTTGGGAACCGGGACCTTACCCCCAAGAGACCCAGTACTTC. Protein: CSVWEPGPYPQETQYF.

This clonotype was observed a handful of times. The CDR3 DNA is TGCAGTGCAGAGGACAGATACGAGCAGTACTTC. Amino acid sequence: CSAEDRYEQYF. The rearrangement links TRBV20-1 to TRBJ2-7; weak D call: TRBD1 (6 bases). Germline V CDR1 and CDR2: DFQATT, SNEGSKA (reference sequence). This CDR3 region has 11 residues. V lost 6 bases to trimming and J lost 4 bases, with 10 bases between them.

This clonotype was recorded at least ten times. J is TRBJ1-4 and V is TRBV14, with a weak D call TRBD1 (5 bases). Between the trimmed V and J ends, which lost 4 bases and 8 bases, there was a span of 11 bases. This CDR3 has 13 amino acids. Germline V lookup: CDR1 SGHDN, CDR2 FVKESK. The CDR3 region has the DNA TGTGCCAGCAGCCGGAGTGGGGCAGAAAAACTGTTTTTT. Residues: CASSRSGAEKLFF.

This clonotype was picked up a small number of times. This chain uses TRBV7-2 with TRBJ2-7; 8 positions match TRBD1. The germline V gene encodes CDR1 SGHTA and CDR2 FQGNSA. The V gene end was trimmed by 5 bases and the J gene end by 4 bases; junction bases not matched to a gene: 7. The CDR3 totals 14 residues. CDR3 bases: TGTGCCAGCAGCATCGACAGGGGCGGGTACGAGCAGTACTTC. Protein: CASSIDRGGYEQYF.

The sample holds a few counts of this clonotype. V is TRBV6-2 or TRBV6-3 and J is TRBJ2-1; 7 bases are shared with TRBD2. CDR1 is MNHEY, CDR2 SVGEGT, per germline. The V gene end was trimmed by 6 bases and the J gene end by 1 base; junction bases not matched to a gene: 9. The CDR3 spans 16 residues. CDR3 residues: CASSQILAVSYNEQFF. CDR3 nucleotides: TGTGCCAGCAGCCAGATTCTAGCGGTTTCCTACAATGAGCAGTTCTTC.

The chain recombines TRBV15 with TRBJ1-4; D possibly corresponds to TRBD1 (5 bases). The CDR3 is 16 residues long. V lost 3 bases to trimming and J lost 1 base, with 12 bases between them. CDR1 is LNHNV, CDR2 YYDKDF, per germline (reference sequence). CDR3 sequence (DNA): TGTGCCACCAGCAGTGAATCAGGGTTAACTAATGAAAAACTGTTTTTT. Its protein product is CATSSESGLTNEKLFF.

The chain uses TRBV10-3 and TRBJ1-1; TRBD1 is a possible D gene (6 bases). There are 14 residues in the CDR3. From germline, CDR1 is ENHRY and CDR2 SYGVKD. Trimming removed 4 bases at V and 1 base at J, with 10 bases between. The CDR3 region is CAISGGQSNTEAFF. The DNA of the CDR3 is TGTGCCATCAGTGGTGGACAGTCGAACACTGAAGCTTTCTTT.

This clonotype was observed a handful of times. The chain employs TRBV9 and TRBJ1-3; 7 nucleotides line up with TRBD1. This CDR3 contains 16 residues. Germline assignment: CDR1 SGDLS and CDR2 YYNGEE. After removal of 4 bases from V and 1 base from J, the junction contained 8 bases not matched to a gene. CDR3 coding DNA: TGTGCCAGCAGCTCCGACCCGACAGGGTCTGGAAACACCATATATTTT. It translates to CASSSDPTGSGNTIYF.